Presented here are 8 T cell receptor beta chains from one specimen sequenced in a study of blood T cell repertoires in COVID-19. Profiled with immunoSEQ multiplex PCR; TCRdb holds only in-frame clones, not every one. The table records some 170,000 clones, roughly 80% of them present only once. Sequenced sample: peripheral blood. These receptors came from a man between 65 and 85 years old with acute or convalescent COVID-19.

The chain carries TRBV6-2 or TRBV6-3 and TRBJ1-3; no definite D call. This CDR3 has 13 amino acids. Germline V gives CDR1 MNHEY, CDR2 SVGEGT. V gave up 6 bases and J gave up 4 bases, with 10 bases separating them. The CDR3 DNA reads as TGTGCCAGCAGCCTCGCTCGGGGAAACACCATATATTTT. Its translation: CASSLARGNTIYF.

A remark on this clone: A read error may account for a junction end that differs from germline. The chain uses TRBV20-1 and TRBJ1-2; 12 positions match TRBD1. Per the germline V gene, CDR1 is DFQATT and CDR2 is SNEGSKA (reference sequence). The CDR3 has 14 amino acids. CDR3 sequence: CSASTGTGGLGRSF. Here the CDR3 DNA reads TGCAGTGCGAGTACCGGGACAGGGGGCTTGGGACGATCTTTC.

The table lists this clone with a count of one. V is TRBV10-3 and J is TRBJ2-7; 15 nucleotides match TRBD2. The germline gives CDR1 ENHRY, CDR2 SYGVKD. Unmatched junction bases numbered 5, after V lost 6 bases and J lost 2 bases. The CDR3 extends over 16 amino acids. CDR3 amino acids: CAISAGTSGGTYEQYF. In nucleotides, the CDR3 is TGTGCCATCAGCGCCGGGACTAGCGGGGGGACCTACGAGCAGTACTTC.

The genes are TRBV28 and TRBJ1-3; 10 bases agree with TRBD1. The CDR3 totals 16 residues. Germline V lookup: CDR1 MDHEN, CDR2 SYDVKM. The V segment lost 6 bases and the J segment 0 bases; nucleotides outside the gene matches: 5. CDR3: CASSGQGGDSGNTIYF. CDR3 sequence (DNA): TGTGCCAGCAGCGGACAGGGGGGGGACTCTGGAAACACCATATATTTT.

V usage is TRBV19 and J usage is TRBJ1-5, with TRBD1 identical over 8 bases. Germline V gene data show CDR1 as LNHDA and CDR2 as SQIVND (reference sequence). The CDR3 sequence is 16 residues long. With V trimmed by 4 bases and J by 3 bases, 8 bases remained unmatched. CDR3: CASSKPGQVDNQPQHF. Here the CDR3 DNA reads TGTGCCAGTAGTAAACCGGGACAGGTTGACAATCAGCCCCAGCATTTT.

This rearrangement joins TRBV7-8 to TRBJ2-1, with D unresolved. The CDR3 extends over 12 amino acids. Germline CDR1 is SGHVS and CDR2 is FQNEAQ. Trimming removed 5 bases at V and 3 bases at J, with 5 bases between. The CDR3 reads CASSVYYNEQFF. Here the CDR3 DNA reads TGTGCCAGCAGCGTCTACTACAATGAGCAGTTCTTC.

The gene calls are TRBV24-1 and TRBJ2-2; weak D call: TRBD2 (5 bases). V shed 4 bases and J shed 5 bases, with 13 bases lying between them. The CDR3 consists of 15 residues. Germline values: CDR1 KGHDR, CDR2 SFDVKD. The DNA for the CDR3 is TGTGCCACCAGTGAGGGTGGGAGACTGACCGGGGAGCTGTTTTTT. It codes for CATSEGGRLTGELFF.

In DNA form, the CDR3 reads TGTGCCAGCAGCTCACTAGCGGGGGCCTCCTACAATGAGCAGTTCTTC. Translating it yields CASSSLAGASYNEQFF. V and J are TRBV9 and TRBJ2-1; TRBD2 matches at 11 bases. Germline trimming cut 4 bases from V and 0 bases from J; bases unmatched to any gene: 3. This CDR3 contains 16 residues. From germline, CDR1 is SGDLS and CDR2 YYNGEE.